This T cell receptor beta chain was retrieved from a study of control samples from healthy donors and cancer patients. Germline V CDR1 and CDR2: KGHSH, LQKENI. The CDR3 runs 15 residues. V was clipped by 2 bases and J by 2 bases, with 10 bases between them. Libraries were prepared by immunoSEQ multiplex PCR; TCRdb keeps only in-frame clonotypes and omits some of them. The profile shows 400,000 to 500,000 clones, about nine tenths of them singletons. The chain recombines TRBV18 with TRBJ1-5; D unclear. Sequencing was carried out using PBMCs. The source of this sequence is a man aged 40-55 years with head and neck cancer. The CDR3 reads CASSPEGGGNQPQHF. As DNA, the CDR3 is TGTGCCAGCTCACCAGAGGGAGGTGGCAATCAGCCCCAGCATTTT.